Presented here are 6 T cell receptor beta chains from one specimen sequenced in a study of shared clonotypes between healthy human individuals. Profiled with immunoSEQ multiplex PCR; TCRdb holds only in-frame clones, not every one. The sample includes over 850,000 clones, roughly 74% of them seen just once. Material for sequencing was memory CD4+ T cells from PBMCs. Subset indicated: CD45RA-negative fraction. The receptors here all came from a man younger than 35 in good health. Some clones in this sample may be carry-over from other donors' samples.

J is TRBJ1-1 and V is TRBV28, with 12 bases lining up with TRBD1. Germline V gene sequence: CDR1 MDHEN, CDR2 SYDVKM. The CDR3 has 17 residues. The trim removed 8 bases at V and 2 bases at J, leaving 12 bases unmatched. In DNA form, the CDR3 reads TGTGCCAGCCAAACCGCGGGACAGGGGGCGCGAAACACTGAAGCTTTCTTT. Protein product: CASQTAGQGARNTEAFF. Full variable domain (rest looked up from reference TRBV28 and TRBJ1-1): DVKVTQSSRYLVKRTGEKVFLECVQDMDHENMFWYRQDPGLGLRLIYFSYDVKMKEKGDIPEGYSVSREKKERFSLILESASTNQTSMYLCASQTAGQGARNTEAFFGQGTRLTVV.

V gene TRBV11-3 combines with J gene TRBJ2-7; 10 bases align to TRBD1. Trimming cost V 5 bases and J 13 bases; bases outside gene matches: 8. This CDR3 has 12 amino acids. CDR1 and CDR2 from the germline V gene are SGHNT and YENEEA. CDR3 region: CASSPRQGAIYF. As DNA, the CDR3 is TGTGCCAGCAGCCCGCGACAGGGGGCGATCTACTTC.

The V and J genes are TRBV30 and TRBJ1-1; D might be TRBD1 (5 bases). Trimming removed 1 base from V and 1 base from J, with 13 bases in between. This CDR3 is 15 amino acids long. CDR1 is GTSNPN, CDR2 SVGIG, per germline (reference sequence). The CDR3 loop reads CAWSGLGLRNTEAFF. The CDR3 DNA reads as TGTGCCTGGAGTGGTTTGGGACTTAGGAACACTGAAGCTTTCTTT.

This rearrangement joins TRBV30 to TRBJ2-2, with 11 bases fitting TRBD2. Looked up from germline, CDR1 is GTSNPN and CDR2 is SVGIG (reference sequence). The CDR3 spans 17 residues. V trimming: 7 bases; J trimming: 3 bases; junction bases outside the gene matches: 13. The DNA for the CDR3 is TGTGCCTACCCAAATCTAGCGGGAGGATCGGACACCGGGGAGCTGTTTTTT. Translating gives CAYPNLAGGSDTGELFF.

There are a few counts of this clone. The J gene is TRBJ2-7, the V gene TRBV2, with a possible D match to TRBD1 (5 bases). The CDR3 is 12 residues long. Germline V gene sequence: CDR1 SNHLY, CDR2 FYNNEI. V shed 6 bases and J shed 3 bases, with 9 bases lying between them. CDR3 amino acids: CASRQENYEQYF. The CDR3 bases are TGTGCCAGCAGACAGGAAAACTACGAGCAGTACTTC.

J is TRBJ2-7 and V is TRBV19, with 11 nucleotides matching TRBD2. This CDR3 is built from 15 residues. Germline V gives CDR1 LNHDA, CDR2 SQIVND (reference sequence). Trimming took 3 bases from V and 2 from J; bases not matched to a gene: 3. The CDR3 spells CASSIRLAGPYEQYF. The CDR3 DNA reads TGTGCCAGTAGTATCCGACTAGCGGGGCCCTACGAGCAGTACTTC.